These 21 T cell receptor beta chains share one sample of origin, sequenced in a study of blood T cell repertoires in COVID-19. TCRdb keeps only in-frame clones here, not all; method: immunoSEQ multiplex PCR. This table holds roughly 140,000 clones, about 90% found once. Sequenced input: peripheral blood. The receptors here all came from an older woman with active or convalescent COVID-19.

Details on this clone: Germline is not matched at one junction end, which may reflect a read error. This rearrangement joins TRBV7-7 to TRBJ2-1, with 7 bases matching TRBD1. Germline CDR1 reads SSHAT; CDR2 reads FNYEAQ (reference sequence). The CDR3 totals 15 residues. The CDR3 DNA reads TGTGCTAGCAGCTTGACAGGGAGCTCCTACAATGAGCAGTTCTTC. This encodes CASSLTGSSYNEQFF.

The chain is built from TRBV9 and TRBJ2-5; TRBD2 matches at 15 bases. The V segment lost 0 bases and the J segment 2 bases; nucleotides outside the gene matches: 17. Germline V gives CDR1 SGDLS, CDR2 YYNGEE. This CDR3 is built from 22 residues. CDR3 protein: CASSVEVREGTSGGKGQETQYF. DNA of the CDR3: TGTGCCAGCAGCGTAGAAGTCCGGGAGGGGACTAGCGGGGGGAAAGGGCAAGAGACCCAGTACTTC.

This clone appeared once. This sequence joins TRBV10-3 and TRBJ1-4; perhaps TRBD1 as D (5 bases). The V gene lost 10 bases and the J gene lost 8 bases, with 14 bases spanning the gap. CDR3 length: 12 amino acids. From germline, CDR1 is ENHRY and CDR2 SYGVKD. CDR3 nucleotide sequence: TGTGCCACGGCCGGGGGGGACGAAAAACTGTTTTTT. Translating it yields CATAGGDEKLFF.

This chain connects TRBV2 to TRBJ2-7; D perhaps matches TRBD1 (6 bases). The CDR3 contains 13 residues. CDR1 and CDR2 from the germline V gene are SNHLY and FYNNEI. Trimming took off 5 bases at V and 2 bases at J, with 10 bases between the two ends. The CDR3 DNA sequence: TGTGCCAGCAGTCAGGACAGAGCCTACGAGCAGTACTTC. Its protein is CASSQDRAYEQYF. Drawing the rest from reference TRBV2 and TRBJ2-7, the complete variable domain is EPEVTQTPSHQVTQMGQEVILRCVPISNHLYFYWYRQILGQKVEFLVSFYNNEISEKSEIFDDQFSVERPDGSNFTLKIRSTKLEDSAMYFCASSQDRAYEQYFGPGTRLTVT.

V usage is TRBV25-1 and J usage is TRBJ1-1; the D gene is possibly TRBD1 (5 bases). Germline loops: CDR1 MGHDK, CDR2 SYGVNS. The CDR3 covers 15 residues. V was pared by 1 base and J by 1 base, with 10 bases between. CDR3 sequence reads: CASSELGRANTEAFF. Here the CDR3 DNA reads TGTGCCAGCAGTGAATTGGGCAGGGCGAACACTGAAGCTTTCTTT.

V usage is TRBV7-9 and J usage is TRBJ2-7, with 7 bases that match TRBD1. Per the germline V gene, CDR1 is SEHNR and CDR2 is FQNEAQ (reference sequence). J gave up 5 bases and V 5 bases, and 3 bases lay outside the gene matches. CDR3 length equals 12 residues. This chain's CDR3 is CASSRTGDEQYF. The CDR3, as DNA: TGTGCCAGCAGCCGCACAGGGGACGAGCAGTACTTC.

V gene TRBV27 combines with J gene TRBJ2-3; 7 positions match TRBD2. Germline CDR1 MNHEY, CDR2 SMNVEV (reference sequence). The CDR3 length is 14 residues. The junction had 4 bases not matched to a gene; V was cut back by 5 bases and J by 2 bases. CDR3 sequence (DNA): TGTGCCAGCAGTAGCGCGGGGGTCACAGATACGCAGTATTTT. It is translated as CASSSAGVTDTQYF.

This chain uses TRBV27 with TRBJ1-5; TRBD1 agrees at 7 bases. After removal of 3 bases from V and 6 bases from J, the junction contained 8 bases not matched to a gene. The CDR3 covers 15 residues. Germline CDR1 MNHEY, CDR2 SMNVEV (reference sequence). DNA for the CDR3: TGTGCCAGCAGTTTGGTCCGGCAGGGGGGTCAGCCCCAGCATTTT. Its protein product is CASSLVRQGGQPQHF.

The J gene is TRBJ2-2, the V gene TRBV19; weak D call: TRBD2 (7 bases). The V end lost 5 bases, the J end lost 3 bases, and 10 bases lay between the germline ends. The V gene's germline CDR1 is LNHDA and CDR2 SQIVND (reference sequence). This CDR3 spans 14 amino acids. The CDR3 DNA reads TGTGCCAGTAGTGGGGGGGCCTACACCGGGGAGCTGTTTTTT. This encodes CASSGGAYTGELFF.

The chain has TRBV10-3 and TRBJ2-1, with TRBD1 matching 12 bases. V was clipped by 3 bases and J by 6 bases; unmatched bases: 6. Germline CDR1 and CDR2: ENHRY and SYGVKD. This CDR3 contains 16 residues. The CDR3 region is CAISERDRGQINEQFF. CDR3 bases: TGTGCCATCAGTGAAAGGGACAGGGGGCAAATCAATGAGCAGTTCTTC.

This clone was detected only once. The chain uses TRBV19 and TRBJ1-6; D perhaps matches TRBD1 (5 bases). V dropped 5 bases and J dropped 8 bases, with 13 bases sitting between them. CDR1 is LNHDA, CDR2 SQIVND, per germline (reference sequence). CDR3 length equals 14 residues. The CDR3 DNA follows: TGTGCCAGTAGTCCCTACAGGACGGATTCACCCCTCCACTTT. Translated, it gives CASSPYRTDSPLHF.

The rearrangement uses TRBV6-1 and TRBJ2-5, with 10 bases matching TRBD2. Trimming took 2 bases from V and 5 from J; bases not matched to a gene: 5. The CDR3 loop spans 15 amino acids. Germline CDR1 and CDR2: MNHNS and SASEGT. For the CDR3, the DNA is TGTGCCAGCAGTGAACAAGCGGGGGGGTGGGAGACCCAGTACTTC. Protein product: CASSEQAGGWETQYF.

V is TRBV7-9 and J is TRBJ1-1, with a weak D call TRBD1 (6 bases). The CDR3 totals 16 residues. CDR1 SEHNR and CDR2 FQNEAQ come from the germline V gene (reference sequence). V dropped 6 bases and J dropped 1 base, with 18 bases sitting between them. DNA of the CDR3: TGTGCCAGCAGTCTATCAGGGGCGGGTGAGAACACTGAAGCTTTCTTT. Translated: CASSLSGAGENTEAFF.

V is TRBV4-3 and J is TRBJ2-3; 9 bases fit TRBD1. This CDR3 has 15 amino acids. V shed 5 bases, J shed 4 bases, and the junction held 7 bases outside the gene matches. The germline gives CDR1 LGHNA, CDR2 YSLEER. The CDR3 DNA reads TGCGCCAGCAGCATACAGGGGGCCGAGGCAGATACGCAGTATTTT. It codes for CASSIQGAEADTQYF.

This clone came up a few times. The rearrangement joins TRBV7-9 to TRBJ2-5, with a weak D call TRBD2 (6 bases). The V gene's germline CDR1 is SEHNR and CDR2 FQNEAQ (reference sequence). V was shortened by 2 bases and J by 0 bases, with 16 bases between the two germline ends. The CDR3 sequence is 17 residues long. The CDR3: CASSLMLALRYQETQYF. For the CDR3, the DNA is TGTGCCAGCAGCTTAATGCTAGCGCTTAGGTACCAAGAGACCCAGTACTTC.

The chain combines TRBV5-8 with TRBJ2-4, with TRBD1 matching 8 bases. The CDR3 runs 13 residues. J gave up 8 bases and V 4 bases, and 5 bases lay outside the gene matches. From germline, CDR1 is SGHTS and CDR2 YDEGEE. The chain's CDR3 is CASSTDRGDIQYF. CDR3 DNA: TGTGCCAGCAGCACCGACAGGGGTGACATTCAGTACTTC.

There are a few counts of this clone. The chain is built from TRBV3-1 (or the pseudogene TRBV3-2) and TRBJ1-6; no firm D call. Trimming removed 4 bases from V and 6 bases from J, with 13 bases in between. Germline lookup yields CDR1 LGHDT and CDR2 YNNKEL (reference sequence). The CDR3 loop spans 15 amino acids. CDR3 residues: CASSRGGSGNSPLHF. The CDR3 DNA reads TGTGCCAGCAGCCGTGGTGGCAGTGGTAATTCACCCCTCCACTTT.

This clone has only one observation. The chain combines TRBV3-1 (or the pseudogene TRBV3-2) with TRBJ1-2; 8 bases align to TRBD1. CDR3 size: 15 residues. Germline V gene lookup returns CDR1 LGHDT and CDR2 YNNKEL (reference sequence). V gave up 2 bases and J gave up 4 bases; unmatched junction bases: 6. The CDR3 is CASSQFLTGAYGYTF. Here the CDR3 DNA reads TGTGCCAGCAGCCAATTCCTGACAGGGGCCTATGGCTACACCTTC.

This clone was seen once. This sequence joins TRBV6-5 and TRBJ2-1; 10 positions match TRBD1. Germline V gene data show CDR1 as MNHEY and CDR2 as SVGAGI. V lost 7 bases and J lost 4; bases outside the gene matches: 4. The CDR3 contains 14 residues. The CDR3 reads CASKPGQGYNEQFF. The CDR3 DNA reads TGTGCCAGCAAACCGGGACAGGGGTACAATGAGCAGTTCTTC.

The chain links TRBV6-6 to TRBJ2-3; the match to TRBD1 covers 8 bases. The ends lost 0 bases at V and 3 bases at J; junction bases unmatched: 5. The germline gives CDR1 MNHNY, CDR2 SVGAGI (reference sequence). This CDR3 comprises 16 residues. CDR3: CASSYSGTGDTDTQYF. DNA for the CDR3: TGTGCCAGCAGTTACTCAGGGACAGGAGATACAGATACGCAGTATTTT.

Only one count was recorded for this clone. This rearrangement joins TRBV5-4 to TRBJ2-3, with a possible D match to TRBD1 (5 bases). Trimming removed 1 base from V and 2 bases from J, with 11 bases in between. CDR1 is SGHNT and CDR2 is YYREEE in the germline V gene (reference sequence). This CDR3 comprises 15 residues. The chain's CDR3 is CASSLPQGITDTQYF. The CDR3 nucleotides read TGTGCCAGCAGCTTGCCGCAGGGTATCACAGATACGCAGTATTTT.